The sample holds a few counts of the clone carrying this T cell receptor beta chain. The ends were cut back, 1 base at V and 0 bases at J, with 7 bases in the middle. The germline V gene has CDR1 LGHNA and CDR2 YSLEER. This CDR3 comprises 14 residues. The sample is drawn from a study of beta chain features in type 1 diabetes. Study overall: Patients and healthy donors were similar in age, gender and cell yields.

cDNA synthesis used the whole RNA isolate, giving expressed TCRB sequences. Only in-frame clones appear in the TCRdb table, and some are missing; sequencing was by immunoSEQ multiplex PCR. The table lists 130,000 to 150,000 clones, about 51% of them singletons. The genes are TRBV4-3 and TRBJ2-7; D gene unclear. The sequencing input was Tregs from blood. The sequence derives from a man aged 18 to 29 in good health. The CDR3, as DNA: TGCGCCAGCAGCCAAGTGGCCAGCTCCTACGAGCAGTACTTC. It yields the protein CASSQVASSYEQYF.